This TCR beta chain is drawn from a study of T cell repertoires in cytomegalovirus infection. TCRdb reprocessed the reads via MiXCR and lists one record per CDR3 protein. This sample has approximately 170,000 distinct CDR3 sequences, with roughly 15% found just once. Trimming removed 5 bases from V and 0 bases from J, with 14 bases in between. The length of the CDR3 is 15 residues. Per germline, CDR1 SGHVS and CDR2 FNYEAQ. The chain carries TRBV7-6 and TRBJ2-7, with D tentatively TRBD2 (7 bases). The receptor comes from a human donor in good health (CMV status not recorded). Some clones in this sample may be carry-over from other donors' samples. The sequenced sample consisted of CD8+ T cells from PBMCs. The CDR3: CASSQWGGASYEQYF. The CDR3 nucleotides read TGTGCCAGCAGCCAATGGGGGGGGGCCTCCTACGAGCAGTACTTC.